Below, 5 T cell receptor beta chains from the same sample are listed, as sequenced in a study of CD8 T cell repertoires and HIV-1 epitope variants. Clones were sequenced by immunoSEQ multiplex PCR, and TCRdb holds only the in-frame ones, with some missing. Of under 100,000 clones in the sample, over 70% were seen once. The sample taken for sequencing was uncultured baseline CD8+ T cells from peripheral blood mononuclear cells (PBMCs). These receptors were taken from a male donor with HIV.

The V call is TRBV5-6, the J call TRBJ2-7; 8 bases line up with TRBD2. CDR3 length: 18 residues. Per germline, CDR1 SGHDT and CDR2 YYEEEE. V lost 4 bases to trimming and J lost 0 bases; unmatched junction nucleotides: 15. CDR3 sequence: CASSPSPLQRGYSYEQYF. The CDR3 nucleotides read TGTGCCAGCAGCCCCTCGCCCCTCCAGCGGGGGTACTCCTACGAGCAGTACTTC.

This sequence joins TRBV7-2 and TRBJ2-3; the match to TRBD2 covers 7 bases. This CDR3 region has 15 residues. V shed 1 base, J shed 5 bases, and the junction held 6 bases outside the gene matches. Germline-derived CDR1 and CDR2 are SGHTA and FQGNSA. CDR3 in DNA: TGTGCCAGCAGCTTAGTGGCGGGAGTAGGAGATACGCAGTATTTT. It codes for CASSLVAGVGDTQYF.

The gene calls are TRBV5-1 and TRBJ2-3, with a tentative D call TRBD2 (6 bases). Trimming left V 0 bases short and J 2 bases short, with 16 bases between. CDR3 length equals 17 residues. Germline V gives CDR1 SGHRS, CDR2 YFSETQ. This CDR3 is CASSLDGRGPDTDTQYF. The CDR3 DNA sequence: TGCGCCAGCAGCTTGGACGGGAGAGGGCCGGACACAGATACGCAGTATTTT.

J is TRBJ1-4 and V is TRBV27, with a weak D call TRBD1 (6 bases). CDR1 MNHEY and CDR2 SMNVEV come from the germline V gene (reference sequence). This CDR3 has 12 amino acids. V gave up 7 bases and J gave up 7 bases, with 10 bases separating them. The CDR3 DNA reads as TGTGCCAGCAAGGGGGGGGGTGAAAAACTGTTTTTT. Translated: CASKGGGEKLFF. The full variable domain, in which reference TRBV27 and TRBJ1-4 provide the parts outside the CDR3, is EAQVTQNPRYLITVTGKKLTVTCSQNMNHEYMSWYRQDPGLGLRQIYYSMNVEVTDKGDVPEGYKVSRKEKRNFPLILESPSPNQTSLYFCASKGGGEKLFFGSGTQLSVL.

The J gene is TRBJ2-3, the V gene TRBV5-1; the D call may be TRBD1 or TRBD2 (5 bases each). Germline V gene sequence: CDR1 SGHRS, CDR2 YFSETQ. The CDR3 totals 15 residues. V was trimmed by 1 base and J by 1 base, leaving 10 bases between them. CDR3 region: CASSLSWDRTDTQYF. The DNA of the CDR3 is TGCGCCAGCAGCTTGTCGTGGGACCGCACAGATACGCAGTATTTT.